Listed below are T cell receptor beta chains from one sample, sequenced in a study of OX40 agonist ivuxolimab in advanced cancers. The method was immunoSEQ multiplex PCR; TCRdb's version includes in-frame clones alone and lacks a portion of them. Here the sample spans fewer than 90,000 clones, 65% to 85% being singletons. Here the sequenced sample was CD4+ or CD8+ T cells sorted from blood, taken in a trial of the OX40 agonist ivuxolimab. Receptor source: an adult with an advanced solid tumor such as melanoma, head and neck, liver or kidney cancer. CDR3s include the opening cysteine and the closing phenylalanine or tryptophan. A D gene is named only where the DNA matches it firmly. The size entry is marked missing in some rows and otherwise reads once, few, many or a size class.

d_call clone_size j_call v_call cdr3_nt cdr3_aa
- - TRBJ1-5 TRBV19 TGTGCCAGTAGCCCCAGGGGAACTGGTTCAAATCAGCCCCAGCATTTT CASSPRGTGSNQPQHF
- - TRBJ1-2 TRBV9 TGTGCCAGCAGCGTTCAGTCTCAAGGAGGCTACACCTTC CASSVQSQGGYTF
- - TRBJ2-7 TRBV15 TGTGCCACCAGCAGAGATGTGGAGGGTTACGAGCAGTACTTC CATSRDVEGYEQYF
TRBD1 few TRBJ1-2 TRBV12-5 TGTGCTAGTGGTTTGGCAGGGACAGGGAATGGCTACACCTTC CASGLAGTGNGYTF
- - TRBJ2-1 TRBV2 TGTGCCTCGCGGGACAGTTACTTGAATGAGCAGTTCTTC CASRDSYLNEQFF
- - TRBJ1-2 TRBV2 TGTGCCAGCAGTGAAGGGACACCCTATGGCTACACCTTC CASSEGTPYGYTF
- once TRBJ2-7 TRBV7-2 TGTGCCAGCAGCTTAGAAAGGCGGTACGAGCAGTACTTC CASSLERRYEQYF
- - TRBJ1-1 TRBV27 TGTGCCAGCAGTTTATGGGGTATAAGGGACACTGAAGCTTTCTTT CASSLWGIRDTEAFF
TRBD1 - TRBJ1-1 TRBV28 TGTGCCAGCAGTACAGGGGACGCTACGGCTTTCTTT CASSTGDATAFF
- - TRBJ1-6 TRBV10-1 TGCGCCAGCAGTGAATCGAAGGGGGATTGGTCACCCCTCCACTTT CASSESKGDWSPLHF
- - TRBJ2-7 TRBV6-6 TGTGCCAGCAGTTACTCGAGAGAGGGCAGCTGGCAGTACTTC CASSYSREGSWQYF
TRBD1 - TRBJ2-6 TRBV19 TGTGCCAGTAGTTCCCCTCCTGGGACAGGGGGGTCTGGGGCCAACGTCCTGACTTTC CASSSPPGTGGSGANVLTF
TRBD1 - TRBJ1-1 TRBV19 TGTGCCAGTAGTATAGCCCCCCGGACAGGGGAAGCTTTCTTT CASSIAPRTGEAFF
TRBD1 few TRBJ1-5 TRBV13 TGTGCCAGCAGCACGCAGGGACAGGGCTTTCAGCCCCAGCATTTT CASSTQGQGFQPQHF
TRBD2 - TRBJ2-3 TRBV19 TGTGCCAGTAATGGGCTAGCGGGGGGTGCCGATACGCAGTATTTT CASNGLAGGADTQYF
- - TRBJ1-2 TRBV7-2 TGTGCCAGCAGCTTAAGTACGGTCGCCTATGGCTACACCTTC CASSLSTVAYGYTF
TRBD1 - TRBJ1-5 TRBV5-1 TGCGCCAGCAGCTCCGGGACAGGGGCTAGTCAGCCCCAGCATTTT CASSSGTGASQPQHF
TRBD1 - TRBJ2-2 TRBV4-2 TGTGCCAGCAGCACGGACAGGGGCCGGGACACCGGGGAGCTGTTTTTT CASSTDRGRDTGELFF
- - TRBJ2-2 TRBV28 TGTGCCAGCTGTAGACGGCCGCGGACCGGGGAGCTGTTTTTT CASCRRPRTGELFF
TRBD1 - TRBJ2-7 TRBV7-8 TGTGCCAGCAGCTGGGACAGGTCCACCTACGAGCAGTACTTC CASSWDRSTYEQYF
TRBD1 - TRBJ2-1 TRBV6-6 TGTGCCAGCAGTGGACAGGGGAACAATGAGCAGTTCTTC CASSGQGNNEQFF
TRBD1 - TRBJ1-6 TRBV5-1 TGCGCCAGCAGCCTTAGGGGACAGGGGTTATCGAGCTCCTATAATTCACCCCTCCACTTT CASSLRGQGLSSSYNSPLHF
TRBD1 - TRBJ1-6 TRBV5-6 TGTGCCAGCAGCGGGACAGGGGGCTCTCTTGGGTCACCCCTCCACTTT CASSGTGGSLGSPLHF
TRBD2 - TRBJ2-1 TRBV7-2 TGTGCCAGCAGCTTAGGAGGGACTAGCGGGGGGGTTAATGAGCAGTTCTTC CASSLGGTSGGVNEQFF
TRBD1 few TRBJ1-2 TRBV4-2 TGTGCCAGCAGCCAAGCGACAGGGGGCAATTATGGCTACACCTTC CASSQATGGNYGYTF
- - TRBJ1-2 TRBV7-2 TGTGCCAGCAGCTTAGACAGGATTTATGGCTACACCTTC CASSLDRIYGYTF
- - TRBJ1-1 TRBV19 TGTGCCAGTAGTAGGGATCGGGTTCCGAACACTGAAGCTTTCTTT CASSRDRVPNTEAFF
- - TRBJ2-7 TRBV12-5 TGTGCTAGTGGTCAGCCCCCAGGGGACTACGAGCAGTACTTC CASGQPPGDYEQYF
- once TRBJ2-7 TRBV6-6 TGTGCCAGCAGAGTAAAGGCCTCCTACGAGCAGTACTTC CASRVKASYEQYF
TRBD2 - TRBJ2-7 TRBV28 TGTGCCAGCAGAAAGGGAGGGAATGCCTACGAGCAGTACTTC CASRKGGNAYEQYF
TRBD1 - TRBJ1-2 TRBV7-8 TGTGCCAGCAGCTCCCAACAGGGGGCCCCCGGGGGCTACACCTTC CASSSQQGAPGGYTF
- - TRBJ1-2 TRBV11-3 TGTGCCAGCAGCTCCTCGAGGGGGGCTGGCTATGGCTACACCTTC CASSSSRGAGYGYTF
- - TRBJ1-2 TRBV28 TGTGCCAGCGGCAGGGCCGAAGAGGGCTACACCTTC CASGRAEEGYTF
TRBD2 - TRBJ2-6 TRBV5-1 TGCGCCAGCTGGGAGGGATATGGGGCCAACGTCCTGACTTTC CASWEGYGANVLTF
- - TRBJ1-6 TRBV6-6 TGTGCCAGCACCTTGGACAGTACCTATTCACCCCTCCACTTT CASTLDSTYSPLHF
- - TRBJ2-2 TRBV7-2 TGTGCCAGCAGCTTAAGCGGACTGGGGGAGCTGTTTTTT CASSLSGLGELFF
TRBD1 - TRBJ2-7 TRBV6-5 TGTGCCAGCACCCGTTGGGACAGCTACGAGCAGTACTTC CASTRWDSYEQYF
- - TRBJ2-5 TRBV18 TGTGCCAGCTCCTCTACGGGACGGACGTACCAAGAGACCCAGTACTTC CASSSTGRTYQETQYF
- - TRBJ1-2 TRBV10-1 TGCGCCAGCAGTGAGGACAGGCAAGCTTATGGCTACACCTTC CASSEDRQAYGYTF
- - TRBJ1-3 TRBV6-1 TGTGCCAGCAGTAACACAGGGAGTGGAAACACCATATATTTT CASSNTGSGNTIYF
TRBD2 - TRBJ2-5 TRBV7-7 TGTGCCAGCAGCTTAGCGCGGGAGGGGAGCCAGTACTTC CASSLAREGSQYF
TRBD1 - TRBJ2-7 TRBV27 TGTGCCAGCAGTAAAACCGGGACAGGGGGCTACGAGCAGTACTTC CASSKTGTGGYEQYF
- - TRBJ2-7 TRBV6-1 TGTGCCAGCAGACTGTCCTACGAGCAGTACTTC CASRLSYEQYF
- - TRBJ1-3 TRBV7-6 TGTGCCAGCAGCCCAATCGATGGAAACACCATATATTTT CASSPIDGNTIYF
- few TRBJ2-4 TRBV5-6 TGTGCCAGCAAGGCAGGGGCTTATAGCGGCATTCAGTACTTC CASKAGAYSGIQYF
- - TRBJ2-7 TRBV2 TGTGCCAGCAGCCTTCAGGGATACTCCTACGAGCAGTACTTC CASSLQGYSYEQYF
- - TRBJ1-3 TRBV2 TGTGCCAGCAGGAGTGAGGGACTAGGAGGAAACACCATATATTTT CASRSEGLGGNTIYF
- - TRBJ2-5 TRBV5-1 TGCGCCAGCAGCTTACAGGGAGGAGAGCAGTACTTC CASSLQGGEQYF
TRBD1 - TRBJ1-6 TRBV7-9 TGTGCCAGCAGCTCAGCCACAGGGGGCGGGTCACCCCTCCACTTT CASSSATGGGSPLHF
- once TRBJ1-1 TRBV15 TGTGCCACCAGCAGAGAAGCGGGAGTCACTGAAGCTTTCTTT CATSREAGVTEAFF